This T cell receptor beta chain originates from a study of T cells in localized non-small cell lung cancer. Turning to this clone: The target antigen is unknown.

The CDR3 runs to 14 residues. Germline values: CDR1 LNHDA, CDR2 SQIVND (reference sequence). Trimming shortened V by 7 bases and J by 1 base, and 13 bases separated the two germline ends. Assay used: immunoSEQ multiplex PCR; TCRdb lists only in-frame clones, some missing. The sample contains 2,000 or so clones, roughly 38% of which appear only once. Overall study findings and caveats: In the blood, greater T cell density corresponded to longer overall survival. Uninvolved adjacent lung showed the highest T cell clonality, exceeding tumor.

This specimen consisted of lung tumor tissue, obtained before any cancer treatment. This TCR derives from a female donor over 55 with stage I lung adenocarcinoma. This rearrangement joins TRBV19 to TRBJ1-2; tentatively, D is TRBD1 (5 bases). Here the CDR3 DNA reads TGTGCCAGTACCCTATACAGGATTAACTATGGCTACACCTTC. Translation: CASTLYRINYGYTF.